The 8 T cell receptor beta chains below all came from one sample that was sequenced in a study of blood T cells in healthy people across ages. Through a sample-barcoded 5' primer and a J-beta primer mix, a second PCR was run for roughly 6 to 12 cycles. TCRdb fed the 5' RACE reads into MiXCR, producing one record per CDR3 protein. This table has more than 550,000 distinct CDR3 sequences, approximately 22% appearing once. The sample consisted of blood. These receptor sequences come from a man in his 70s in good health.

This chain joins TRBV11-3 and TRBJ2-1; D not resolved. Trimming cost V 2 bases and J 8 bases, with 7 bases left between them. This CDR3 has 12 residues. CDR1 is SGHNT and CDR2 is YENEEA in the germline V gene. The CDR3, as DNA: TGTGCCAGCAGCTTATTGTTCGATGAGCAGTTCTTC. Amino acid sequence: CASSLLFDEQFF. The whole variable domain, filled in from reference TRBV11-3 and TRBJ2-1, reads EAGVVQSPRYKIIEKKQPVAFWCNPISGHNTLYWYLQNLGQGPELLIRYENEEAVDDSQLPKDRFSAERLKGVDSTLKIQPAELGDSAVYLCASSLLFDEQFFGPGTRLTVL.

V usage is TRBV5-1 and J usage is TRBJ2-5, with TRBD2 identical over 13 bases. This CDR3 region has 17 residues. In germline, CDR1 is SGHRS, CDR2 YFSETQ. V gave up 4 bases and J gave up 3 bases; unmatched junction bases: 9. CDR3 sequence: CASSRTTGTSGEETQYF. In DNA, the CDR3 is TGCGCCAGCAGCCGAACTACCGGGACTAGCGGGGAAGAGACCCAGTACTTC.

V is TRBV9 and J is TRBJ1-4; D remains unclear. Trimming removed 0 bases from V and 2 bases from J, with 5 bases in between. The CDR3 is 14 residues long. From germline, CDR1 is SGDLS and CDR2 YYNGEE. The CDR3 nucleotides read TGTGCCAGCAGCGTAGAACCGACTAATGAAAAACTGTTTTTT. Its translation is CASSVEPTNEKLFF.

This rearrangement joins TRBV7-2 to TRBJ2-3; TRBD2 might be the D (6 bases). This CDR3 contains 15 residues. Trimming left V 5 bases short and J 2 bases short, with 14 bases between. Germline V gene lookup returns CDR1 SGHTA and CDR2 FQGNSA. CDR3 DNA: TGTGCCAGCAGCCCAGGTCGGGGGTACACAGATACGCAGTATTTT. This encodes CASSPGRGYTDTQYF. Looking up the rest from reference TRBV7-2 and TRBJ2-3 gives the full variable domain: GAGVSQSPSNKVTEKGKDVELRCDPISGHTALYWYRQSLGQGLEFLIYFQGNSAPDKSGLPSDRFSAERTGGSVSTLTIQRTQQEDSAVYLCASSPGRGYTDTQYFGPGTRLTVL.

This clonotype was picked up a small number of times. J is TRBJ1-2 and V is TRBV12-3 or TRBV12-4; 11 bases are shared with TRBD1. Trimming at V came to 3 bases and at J to 4 bases, leaving 4 bases not matched to a gene. The CDR3 totals 15 residues. CDR3 amino acids: CASSLRDRGVYGYTF. Here the CDR3 DNA reads TGTGCCAGCAGTTTGAGGGACAGGGGGGTCTATGGCTACACCTTC.

This clonotype occurred a few times. The rearrangement joins TRBV20-1 to TRBJ2-1; TRBD2 matches 12 bases. CDR3 length: 15 amino acids. The J segment lost 9 bases and the V segment lost 5 bases, leaving 11 bases of the junction unmatched. Per germline, CDR1 DFQATT and CDR2 SNEGSKA (reference sequence). The CDR3 sequence is CSAHRLAGGPVEQFF. DNA for the CDR3: TGCAGTGCTCACAGGCTAGCGGGAGGGCCGGTTGAGCAGTTCTTC.

This chain uses TRBV29-1 with TRBJ1-2, with D perhaps matching TRBD1 (5 bases). In germline, CDR1 is SQVTM, CDR2 ANQGSEA. This CDR3 has 12 amino acids. V was pared by 3 bases and J by 7 bases, with 12 bases between. The CDR3 DNA follows: TGCAGCGTTGATCCCCAGGGCCCTGGCTACACCTTC. This codes for CSVDPQGPGYTF.

The chain joins TRBV19 to TRBJ1-4; no reliable D call. V lost 7 bases, J lost 5 bases, and 17 bases lay in between. CDR1 is LNHDA, CDR2 SQIVND, per germline (reference sequence). The CDR3 loop spans 15 amino acids. The CDR3 region has the DNA TGTGCCAGTACCCTCATTGGCGTGGGGAATGAAAAACTGTTTTTT. This encodes CASTLIGVGNEKLFF. The whole variable domain, filled in from reference TRBV19 and TRBJ1-4, reads DGGITQSPKYLFRKEGQNVTLSCEQNLNHDAMYWYRQDPGQGLRLIYYSQIVNDFQKGDIAEGYSVSREKKESFPLTVTSAQKNPTAFYLCASTLIGVGNEKLFFGSGTQLSVL.